The present entry profiles one T cell receptor (beta chain) with its context. Its antigen is unidentified. The data were obtained in a study of OX40 agonist ivuxolimab in advanced cancers. Findings and limits, study-wide: Among the lowest peripheral clonal expansion occurred in 0.1-3.0 mg/kg partial responders. Dosing at 0.1 to 3.0 mg/kg was accompanied by clonal expansion of CD4+ and CD8+ blood T cells by week 6.

Produced via immunoSEQ multiplex PCR; TCRdb's table is partial and in-frame only. The data hold fewer than 90,000 clones, with around 83% observed a single time. CDR1 MNHNS and CDR2 SASEGT come from the germline V gene. The CDR3 spans 14 residues. Trimming left V 1 base short and J 6 bases short, with 10 bases between. The chain employs TRBV6-1 and TRBJ1-5; D not resolved. This sequence was found in an adult with an advanced solid tumor such as melanoma, head and neck, liver or kidney cancer. Sequencing was performed on CD4+ or CD8+ T cells sorted from blood, taken in a trial of the OX40 agonist ivuxolimab. CDR3 region: CASSEGRFGQPQHF. The DNA of the CDR3 is TGTGCCAGCAGTGAAGGGCGGTTTGGTCAGCCCCAGCATTTT.